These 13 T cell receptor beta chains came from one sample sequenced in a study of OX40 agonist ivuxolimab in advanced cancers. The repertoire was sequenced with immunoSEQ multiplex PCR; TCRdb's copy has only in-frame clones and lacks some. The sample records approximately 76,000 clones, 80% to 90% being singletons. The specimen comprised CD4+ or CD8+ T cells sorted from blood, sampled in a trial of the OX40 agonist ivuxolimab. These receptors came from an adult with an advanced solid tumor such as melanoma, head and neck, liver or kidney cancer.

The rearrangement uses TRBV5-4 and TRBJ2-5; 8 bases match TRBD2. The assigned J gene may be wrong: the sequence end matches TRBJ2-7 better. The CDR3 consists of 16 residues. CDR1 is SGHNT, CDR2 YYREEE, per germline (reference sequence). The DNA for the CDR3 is TGTGCCAGCAGCTTGGCGGGTGGGGAGCGGGGGTACGAGCAGTACTTC. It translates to CASSLAGGERGYEQYF.

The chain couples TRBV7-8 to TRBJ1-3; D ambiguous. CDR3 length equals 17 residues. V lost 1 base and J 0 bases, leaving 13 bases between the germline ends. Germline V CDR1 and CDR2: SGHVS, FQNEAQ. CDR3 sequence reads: CASSLDRLSSSGNTIYF. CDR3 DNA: TGTGCCAGCAGCTTAGATCGCCTCTCAAGCTCTGGAAACACCATATATTTT.

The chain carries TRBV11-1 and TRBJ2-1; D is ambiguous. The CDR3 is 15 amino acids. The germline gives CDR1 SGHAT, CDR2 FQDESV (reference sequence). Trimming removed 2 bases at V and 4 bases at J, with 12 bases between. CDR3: CASSLFAEIYNEQFF. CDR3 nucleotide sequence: TGTGCCAGCAGCTTATTCGCCGAGATATACAATGAGCAGTTCTTC. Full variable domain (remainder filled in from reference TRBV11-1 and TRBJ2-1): EAEVAQSPRYKITEKSQAVAFWCDPISGHATLYWYRQILGQGPELLVQFQDESVVDDSQLPKDRFSAERLKGVDSTLKIQPAELGDSAMYLCASSLFAEIYNEQFFGPGTRLTVL.

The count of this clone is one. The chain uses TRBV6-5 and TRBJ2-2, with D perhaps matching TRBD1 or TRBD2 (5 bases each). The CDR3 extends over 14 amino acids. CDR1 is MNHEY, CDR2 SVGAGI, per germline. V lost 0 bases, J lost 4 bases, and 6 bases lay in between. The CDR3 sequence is CASSYSGVTGELFF. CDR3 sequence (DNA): TGTGCCAGCAGTTACTCGGGGGTCACCGGGGAGCTGTTTTTT.

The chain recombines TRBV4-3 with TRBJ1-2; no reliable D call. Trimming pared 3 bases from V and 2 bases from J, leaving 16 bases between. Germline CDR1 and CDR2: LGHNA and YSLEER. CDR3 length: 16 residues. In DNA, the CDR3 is TGCGCCAGCAGCCAGACCGCCCGGGCGGGGAACTATGGCTACACCTTC. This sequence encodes CASSQTARAGNYGYTF.

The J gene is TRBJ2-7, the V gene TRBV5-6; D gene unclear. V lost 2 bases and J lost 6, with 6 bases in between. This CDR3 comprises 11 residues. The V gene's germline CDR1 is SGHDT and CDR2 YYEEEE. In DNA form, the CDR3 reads TGTGCCAGCAGCTTATGGGGCGAGCAGTACTTC. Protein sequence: CASSLWGEQYF.

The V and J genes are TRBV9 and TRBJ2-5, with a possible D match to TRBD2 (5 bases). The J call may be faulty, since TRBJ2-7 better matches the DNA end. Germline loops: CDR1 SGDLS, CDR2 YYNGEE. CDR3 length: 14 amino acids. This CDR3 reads CASSVEGIPYEQYF. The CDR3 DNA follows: TGTGCCAGCAGCGTTGAGGGAATACCCTACGAGCAGTACTTC.

CDR3 nucleotides: TGTGCCAGCAGCCCCAAAGTGGGCTCTAGCGGTTCCTACAATGAGCAGTTCTTC. Translating gives CASSPKVGSSGSYNEQFF. This chain uses TRBV14 with TRBJ2-1; TRBD2 matches 7 bases. Germline V gene sequence: CDR1 SGHDN, CDR2 FVKESK. J lost 1 base, V lost 4 bases, and 13 bases had no gene match. The CDR3 loop spans 18 amino acids.

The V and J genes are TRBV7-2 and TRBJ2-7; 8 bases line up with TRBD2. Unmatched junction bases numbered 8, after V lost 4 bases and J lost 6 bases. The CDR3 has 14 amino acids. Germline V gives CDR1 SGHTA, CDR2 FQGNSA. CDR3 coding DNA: TGTGCCAGCAGCTCGGGACTAGTAGCTGGCGAGCAGTACTTC. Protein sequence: CASSSGLVAGEQYF. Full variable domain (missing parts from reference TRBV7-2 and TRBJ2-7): GAGVSQSPSNKVTEKGKDVELRCDPISGHTALYWYRQSLGQGLEFLIYFQGNSAPDKSGLPSDRFSAERTGGSVSTLTIQRTQQEDSAVYLCASSSGLVAGEQYFGPGTRLTVT.

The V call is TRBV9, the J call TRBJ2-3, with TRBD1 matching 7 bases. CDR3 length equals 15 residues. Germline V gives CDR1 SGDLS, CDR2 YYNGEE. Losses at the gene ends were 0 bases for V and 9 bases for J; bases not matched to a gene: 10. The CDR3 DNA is TGTGCCAGCAGCGTAGAAATCGTTCAGGGGGAGACGCAGTATTTT. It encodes CASSVEIVQGETQYF.

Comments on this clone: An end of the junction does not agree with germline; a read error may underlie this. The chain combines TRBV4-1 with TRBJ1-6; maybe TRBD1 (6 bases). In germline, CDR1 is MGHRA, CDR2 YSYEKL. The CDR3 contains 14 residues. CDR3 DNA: TGTGCCAGCAGCCCCGGACAGAATAATTCACCCCTCCACTTT. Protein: CASSPGQNNSPLHF.

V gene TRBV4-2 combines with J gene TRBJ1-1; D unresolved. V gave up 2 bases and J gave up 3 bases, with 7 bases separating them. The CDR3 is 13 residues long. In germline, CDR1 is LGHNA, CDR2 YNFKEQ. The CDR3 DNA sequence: TGTGCCAGCAGCCAAAGGGAACACACTGAAGCTTTCTTT. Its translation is CASSQREHTEAFF.

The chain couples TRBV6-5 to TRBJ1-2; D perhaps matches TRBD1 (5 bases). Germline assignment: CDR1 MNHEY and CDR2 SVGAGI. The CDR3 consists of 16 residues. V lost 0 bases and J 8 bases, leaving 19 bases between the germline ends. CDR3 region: CASSYSRSGPSAGYTF. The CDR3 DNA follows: TGTGCCAGCAGTTACTCAAGATCGGGACCATCAGCAGGCTACACCTTC.